Shown below are 4 T cell receptor beta chains from a single sample sequenced in a study of T-cell memory formation after mild COVID-19. TCRdb processed the 5' RACE reads anew with MiXCR; each CDR3 protein has one entry. The repertoire consists of 200,000 to 300,000 distinct CDR3 sequences, with about a sixth occurring once and the leading ten covering 22%. The sequencing input was PBMCs or a T cell subset sorted from them (not recorded which). These receptors originate from a man between 18 and 29 years old who had mild COVID-19 (a few samples of this study predate the infection). Cell type and time point are not known.

This clonotype was counted many times. The chain recombines TRBV13 with TRBJ1-1; possible D gene TRBD1, 5 bases. The CDR3 has 13 amino acids. From germline, CDR1 is PRHDT and CDR2 FYEKMQ (reference sequence). Trimming stripped 2 bases from V and 6 bases from J, with 10 bases between. CDR3 DNA sequence: TGTGCCAGCAGCTTACTTGGGGCAGCTGAAGCTTTCTTT. Its translation: CASSLLGAAEAFF.

The V gene is TRBV5-1, the J gene TRBJ2-5; D gene uncertain. This CDR3 comprises 15 residues. V lost 0 bases and J lost 4, with 13 bases in between. Per germline, CDR1 SGHRS and CDR2 YFSETQ. CDR3 loop: CASSLVDLTAETQYF. The CDR3 bases are TGCGCCAGCAGCTTGGTAGATTTGACGGCAGAGACCCAGTACTTC.

The rearrangement uses TRBV5-5 and TRBJ1-2; D ambiguous. V dropped 0 bases and J dropped 4 bases, with 7 bases sitting between them. The CDR3 totals 13 residues. Germline CDR1 and CDR2: SGHKS and YYEKEE (reference sequence). CDR3 bases: TGTGCCAGCAGCTTGGAGTTGGTCTATGGCTACACCTTC. It codes for CASSLELVYGYTF.

This clonotype came up a few times. V and J are TRBV5-1 and TRBJ2-1, with 10 nucleotides matching TRBD2. The CDR3 sequence is 17 residues long. V gave up 4 bases and J gave up 1 base; unmatched junction bases: 8. CDR1 is SGHRS, CDR2 YFSETQ, per germline. The CDR3 sequence: CASSHRTSGTSYNEQFF. In DNA, the CDR3 is TGCGCCAGCAGCCACCGGACTAGCGGAACGTCCTACAATGAGCAGTTCTTC.